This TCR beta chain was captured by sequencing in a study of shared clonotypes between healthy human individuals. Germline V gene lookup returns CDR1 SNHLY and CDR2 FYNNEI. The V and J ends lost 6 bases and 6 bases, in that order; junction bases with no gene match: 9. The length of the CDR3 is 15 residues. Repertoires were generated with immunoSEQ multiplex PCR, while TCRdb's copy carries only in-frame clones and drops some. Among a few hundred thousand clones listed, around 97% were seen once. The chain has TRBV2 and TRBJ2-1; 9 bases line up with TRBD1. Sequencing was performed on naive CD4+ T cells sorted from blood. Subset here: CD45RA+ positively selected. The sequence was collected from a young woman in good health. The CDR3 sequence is CASRLQGASSNEQFF. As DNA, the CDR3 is TGTGCCAGCAGGTTACAGGGGGCCAGCAGCAATGAGCAGTTCTTC.